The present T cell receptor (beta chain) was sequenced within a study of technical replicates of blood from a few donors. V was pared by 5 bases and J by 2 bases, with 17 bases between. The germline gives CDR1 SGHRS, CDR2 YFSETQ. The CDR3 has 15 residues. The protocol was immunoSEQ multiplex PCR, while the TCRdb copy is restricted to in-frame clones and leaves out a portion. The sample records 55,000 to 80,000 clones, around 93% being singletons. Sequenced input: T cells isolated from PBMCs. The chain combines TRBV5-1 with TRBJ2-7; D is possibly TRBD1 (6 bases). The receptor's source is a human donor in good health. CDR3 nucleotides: TGCGCCAGCAGTCCCGGGACACAGGAACCCTACGAGCAGTACTTC. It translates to CASSPGTQEPYEQYF.